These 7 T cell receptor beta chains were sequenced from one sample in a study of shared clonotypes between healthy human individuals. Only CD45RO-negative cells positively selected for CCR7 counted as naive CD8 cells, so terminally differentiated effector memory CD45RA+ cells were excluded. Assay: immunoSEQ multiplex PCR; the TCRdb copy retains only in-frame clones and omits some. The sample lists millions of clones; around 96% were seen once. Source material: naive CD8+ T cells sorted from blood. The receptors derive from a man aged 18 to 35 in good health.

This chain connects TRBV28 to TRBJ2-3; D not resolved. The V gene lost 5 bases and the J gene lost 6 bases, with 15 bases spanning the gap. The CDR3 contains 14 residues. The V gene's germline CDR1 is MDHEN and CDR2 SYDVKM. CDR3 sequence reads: CASSNSFGKDTQYF. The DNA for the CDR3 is TGTGCCAGCAGTAATAGCTTCGGTAAGGATACGCAGTATTTT. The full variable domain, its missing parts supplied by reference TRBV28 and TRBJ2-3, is DVKVTQSSRYLVKRTGEKVFLECVQDMDHENMFWYRQDPGLGLRLIYFSYDVKMKEKGDIPEGYSVSREKKERFSLILESASTNQTSMYLCASSNSFGKDTQYFGPGTRLTVL.

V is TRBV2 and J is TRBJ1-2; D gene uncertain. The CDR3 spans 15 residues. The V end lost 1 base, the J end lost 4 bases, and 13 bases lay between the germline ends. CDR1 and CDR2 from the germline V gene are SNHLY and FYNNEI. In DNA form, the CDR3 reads TGTGCCAGCAGTGAAGAGATTCGGATTAGCTATGGCTACACCTTC. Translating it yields CASSEEIRISYGYTF.

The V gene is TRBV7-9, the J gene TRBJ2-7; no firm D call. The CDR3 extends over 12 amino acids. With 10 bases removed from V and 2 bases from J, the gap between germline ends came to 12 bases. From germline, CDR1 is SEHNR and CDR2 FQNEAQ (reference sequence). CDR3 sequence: CATEQETYEQYF. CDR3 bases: TGTGCCACAGAACAAGAGACCTACGAGCAGTACTTC.

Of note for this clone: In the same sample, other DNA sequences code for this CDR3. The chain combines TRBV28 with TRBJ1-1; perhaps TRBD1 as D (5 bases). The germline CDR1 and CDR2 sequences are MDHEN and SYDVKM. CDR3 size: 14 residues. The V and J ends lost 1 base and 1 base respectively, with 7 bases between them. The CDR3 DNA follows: TGTGCCAGCAGTTTATTTGGGGGGAACACTGAAGCTTTCTTT. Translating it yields CASSLFGGNTEAFF.

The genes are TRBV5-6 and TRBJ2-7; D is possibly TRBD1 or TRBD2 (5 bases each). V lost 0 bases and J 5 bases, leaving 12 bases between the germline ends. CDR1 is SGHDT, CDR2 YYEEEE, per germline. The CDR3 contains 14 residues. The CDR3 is CASSLAWGRNEQYF. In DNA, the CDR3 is TGTGCCAGCAGCTTGGCCTGGGGACGGAACGAGCAGTACTTC.

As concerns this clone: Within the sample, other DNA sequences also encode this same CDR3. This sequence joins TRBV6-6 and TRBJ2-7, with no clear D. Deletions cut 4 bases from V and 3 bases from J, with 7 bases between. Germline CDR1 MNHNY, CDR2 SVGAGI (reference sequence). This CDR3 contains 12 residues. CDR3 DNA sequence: TGTGCCAGCAGTTCGTCAGGCTACGAGCAGTACTTC. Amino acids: CASSSSGYEQYF.

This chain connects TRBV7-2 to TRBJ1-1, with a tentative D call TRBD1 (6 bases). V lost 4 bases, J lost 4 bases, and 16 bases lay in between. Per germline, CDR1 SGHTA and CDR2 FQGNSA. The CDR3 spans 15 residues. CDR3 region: CASSSNREQGTEAFF. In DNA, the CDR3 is TGTGCCAGCAGCTCGAACAGGGAGCAGGGCACTGAAGCTTTCTTT.